This TCR beta chain was captured by sequencing in a study of shared clonotypes between healthy human individuals. Study overall: Plates per donor: three CD4 naive, three CD4 memory, two CD8 naive, one CD8 memory.

Points from the study as a whole: Genetic and exposure-history diversity was limited by the few donors.

Remarks on this clone: The antigen remains undetermined.

This CDR3 has 13 residues. The V end lost 2 bases, the J end lost 9 bases, and 11 bases lay between the germline ends. The germline CDR1 and CDR2 sequences are PRHDT and FYEKMQ (reference sequence). For each subset, genomic DNA was distributed in equal portions over several immunoSEQ plates. The data were produced by immunoSEQ multiplex PCR, yet TCRdb's version contains in-frame clones alone and is incomplete. The sample has some 2,100,000 clones, about 94% seen once. This clonotype was sampled from a young man in good health. Sequencing was performed on naive CD4+ T cells sorted from blood. Specified subset: CD45RA+ positively selected. The V call is TRBV13, the J call TRBJ2-1; D is undetermined. The CDR3 DNA sequence: TGTGCCAGCAGCTTACTCCGTGGTACTGAGCAGTTCTTC. Protein product: CASSLLRGTEQFF.